A single sample is the source of the 21 T cell receptor beta chains below, sequenced in a study of blood T cell repertoires in COVID-19. Libraries were prepared by immunoSEQ multiplex PCR; TCRdb keeps only in-frame clonotypes and omits some of them. The sample records tens of thousands of clones, 60% to 85% being singletons. Sequenced input: peripheral blood. The receptors shown here come from a human donor in a cohort sampled during active COVID-19.

The chain is built from TRBV18 and TRBJ1-1, with 8 bases identical to TRBD1. J gave up 5 bases and V 6 bases, and 11 bases lay outside the gene matches. CDR3 size: 15 residues. Germline V gene lookup returns CDR1 KGHSH and CDR2 LQKENI. DNA for the CDR3: TGTGCCAGCTCGCGAGAGACAGGGGTTCGGACTGAAGCTTTCTTT. Translation gives CASSRETGVRTEAFF.

The chain combines TRBV5-1 with TRBJ1-1; 7 bases match TRBD1. Germline V gene data show CDR1 as SGHRS and CDR2 as YFSETQ. This CDR3 has 15 amino acids. After removal of 1 base from V and 1 base from J, the junction contained 4 bases not matched to a gene. The CDR3 spells CASSLLGQSNTEAFF. The CDR3 region has the DNA TGCGCCAGCAGCTTGTTGGGACAGTCGAACACTGAAGCTTTCTTT.

This chain links TRBV27 with TRBJ1-4; D is possibly TRBD1 (5 bases). The germline CDR1 and CDR2 sequences are MNHEY and SMNVEV (reference sequence). This CDR3 is 15 amino acids long. V lost 0 bases and J 8 bases, leaving 13 bases between the germline ends. This CDR3 is CASSLSRGREEKLFF. CDR3 nucleotides: TGTGCCAGCAGTTTATCTCGGGGGAGGGAAGAAAAACTGTTTTTT.

The chain has TRBV7-2 and TRBJ1-3; D not certain. This CDR3 has 12 amino acids. The germline V gene has CDR1 SGHTA and CDR2 FQGNSA. Trimming left V 5 bases short and J 3 bases short, with 5 bases between. CDR3 protein: CASSLSGNTIYF. CDR3 DNA sequence: TGTGCCAGCAGCCTCAGTGGAAACACCATATATTTT.

The chain is built from TRBV5-4 and TRBJ2-5; no clear D gene. The CDR3 covers 14 residues. Germline V gene lookup returns CDR1 SGHNT and CDR2 YYREEE (reference sequence). Trimming removed 0 bases from V and 5 bases from J, with 11 bases in between. The CDR3 DNA is TGTGCCAGCAGCTTGGCAGGTATTACGGAGACCCAGTACTTC. Translating it yields CASSLAGITETQYF.

The rearrangement uses TRBV7-2 and TRBJ2-7, with TRBD2 matching 13 bases. Germline V gene data show CDR1 as SGHTA and CDR2 as FQGNSA. The J segment lost 1 base and the V segment lost 5 bases, leaving 2 bases of the junction unmatched. The CDR3 covers 15 residues. CDR3 coding DNA: TGTGCCAGCAGCCGGACTAGCGGGAGTTCCTACGAGCAGTACTTC. Its protein product is CASSRTSGSSYEQYF.

The rearrangement joins TRBV11-1 to TRBJ1-1; 7 nucleotides match TRBD1. Germline lookup yields CDR1 SGHAT and CDR2 FQDESV (reference sequence). Trimming at V came to 7 bases and at J to 3 bases, leaving 11 bases not matched to a gene. This CDR3 has 15 amino acids. The chain's CDR3 is CASTTRDSRHTEAFF. The CDR3 DNA is TGTGCCAGCACTACTAGGGACAGCAGACACACTGAAGCTTTCTTT.

The CDR3 nucleotides read TGTGCCAGCAGCTTAACGCTAGCGGGAGGAATAGAGACCCAGTACTTC. Protein sequence: CASSLTLAGGIETQYF. This rearrangement joins TRBV7-2 to TRBJ2-5; 11 positions match TRBD2. The germline CDR1 and CDR2 sequences are SGHTA and FQGNSA. The length of the CDR3 is 16 residues. V shed 2 bases and J 4 bases; nucleotides not matched to a gene: 6.

This chain joins TRBV6-2 or TRBV6-3 and TRBJ2-3; no firm D call. The germline V gene encodes CDR1 MNHEY and CDR2 SVGEGT. The CDR3 consists of 15 residues. Trimming stripped 5 bases from V and 3 bases from J, with 15 bases between. DNA of the CDR3: TGTGCCAGCAGTCGCCCGGTGTTTTCTACAGATACGCAGTATTTT. Protein: CASSRPVFSTDTQYF.

This chain links TRBV3-1 (or the pseudogene TRBV3-2) with TRBJ2-1; 8 positions match TRBD1. CDR3 length: 14 residues. With 3 bases clipped from V and 12 bases from J, the junction kept 10 bases outside the gene matches. The V gene's germline CDR1 is LGHDT and CDR2 YNNKEL (reference sequence). The CDR3 nucleotides are TGTGCCAGCAGCCATGCTTTACAGGGGGGAGGGCAGTTCTTC. Translated: CASSHALQGGGQFF.

This rearrangement joins TRBV7-2 to TRBJ1-3, with D possibly TRBD1 on 5 matching bases. CDR1 and CDR2 from the germline V gene are SGHTA and FQGNSA. Trimming left V 3 bases short and J 0 bases short, with 12 bases between. This CDR3 spans 16 amino acids. The chain's CDR3 is CASSFKGFGSGNTIYF. Written as DNA, the CDR3 is TGTGCCAGCAGCTTTAAGGGGTTCGGCTCTGGAAACACCATATATTTT.

This clone came up many times. The gene calls are TRBV9 and TRBJ1-4, with 7 bases matching TRBD1. This CDR3 spans 15 amino acids. Germline V gene sequence: CDR1 SGDLS, CDR2 YYNGEE. The ends lost 3 bases at V and 3 bases at J; junction bases unmatched: 5. As DNA, the CDR3 is TGTGCCAGCAGCGCTAGACAGGGTCCTAATGAAAAACTGTTTTTT. Its translation: CASSARQGPNEKLFF.

This sequence joins TRBV5-1 and TRBJ2-1, with 10 positions matching TRBD2. This CDR3 comprises 17 residues. The germline CDR1 and CDR2 sequences are SGHRS and YFSETQ. V lost 4 bases, J lost 0 bases, and 7 bases stayed unmatched. CDR3 sequence reads: CASSGSTSGSSYNEQFF. DNA for the CDR3: TGCGCCAGCAGCGGATCGACTAGCGGGTCCTCCTACAATGAGCAGTTCTTC.

This sequence joins TRBV29-1 and TRBJ2-5, with D maybe TRBD2 (5 bases). The CDR3 extends over 12 amino acids. The germline gives CDR1 SQVTM, CDR2 ANQGSEA. Between the trimmed V and J ends, which lost 7 bases and 3 bases, there was a span of 12 bases. CDR3 loop: CSAARAEETQYF. In nucleotides, the CDR3 is TGCAGCGCCGCGCGGGCAGAAGAGACCCAGTACTTC.

The chain has TRBV29-1 and TRBJ2-7; 8 nucleotides align to TRBD1. The CDR3 length is 16 residues. V gave up 2 bases and J gave up 1 base; unmatched junction bases: 10. Germline V lookup: CDR1 SQVTM, CDR2 ANQGSEA. CDR3 nucleotides: TGCAGCGTTGAATCCGGGACAGGCTTAACTTCCTACGAGCAGTACTTC. This sequence encodes CSVESGTGLTSYEQYF.

J is TRBJ2-5 and V is TRBV4-2; 12 positions agree with TRBD2. The trim removed 3 bases at V and 5 bases at J, leaving 13 bases unmatched. The CDR3 is made up of 18 amino acids. Germline V gene lookup returns CDR1 LGHNA and CDR2 YNFKEQ. The CDR3: CASSHRLPTSGSLETQYF. DNA of the CDR3: TGTGCCAGCAGCCATAGACTTCCGACTAGCGGGAGTTTGGAGACCCAGTACTTC.

The chain recombines TRBV29-1 with TRBJ2-7, with 7 bases lining up with TRBD1. Losses at the gene ends were 6 bases for V and 5 bases for J; bases not matched to a gene: 7. Looked up from germline, CDR1 is SQVTM and CDR2 is ANQGSEA. The CDR3 spans 12 residues. The CDR3 sequence is CSVLMTGHEQYF. CDR3 in DNA: TGCAGCGTCCTCATGACAGGGCACGAGCAGTACTTC.

This clone has just one count. The rearrangement joins TRBV19 to TRBJ1-1; TRBD1 agrees at 7 bases. CDR3 length: 14 residues. In germline, CDR1 is LNHDA, CDR2 SQIVND (reference sequence). Germline trimming cut 7 bases from V and 0 bases from J; bases unmatched to any gene: 5. This CDR3 is CASIPDRVNTEAFF. Written as DNA, the CDR3 is TGTGCCAGTATTCCCGACAGGGTGAACACTGAAGCTTTCTTT. Based on the CDR3 plus reference TRBV19 and TRBJ1-1, the full variable domain is DGGITQSPKYLFRKEGQNVTLSCEQNLNHDAMYWYRQDPGQGLRLIYYSQIVNDFQKGDIAEGYSVSREKKESFPLTVTSAQKNPTAFYLCASIPDRVNTEAFFGQGTRLTVV.

This sequence joins TRBV28 and TRBJ1-4; possible D gene TRBD1, 5 bases. This CDR3 contains 14 residues. V was clipped by 5 bases and J by 16 bases, with 23 bases between them. The germline V gene has CDR1 MDHEN and CDR2 SYDVKM. The CDR3 region is CASSLPRTPPQPFF. DNA for the CDR3: TGTGCCAGCAGTCTACCCCGGACACCACCTCAGCCGTTTTTT.

V and J are TRBV2 and TRBJ2-5, with 8 bases lining up with TRBD2. The germline V gene has CDR1 SNHLY and CDR2 FYNNEI. This CDR3 contains 13 residues. Trimming took 5 bases from V and 5 from J; bases not matched to a gene: 4. In DNA form, the CDR3 reads TGTGCCAGCAGTCCTCCGGGGGGGGAGACCCAGTACTTC. Its protein product is CASSPPGGETQYF.

The chain uses TRBV9 and TRBJ2-2; D is possibly TRBD2 (5 bases). This CDR3 is built from 14 residues. The V gene lost 4 bases and the J gene lost 5 bases, with 12 bases spanning the gap. Germline V CDR1 and CDR2: SGDLS, YYNGEE. The CDR3 DNA reads TGTGCCAGCAGCCCTCGGGGATGGACCGGGGAGCTGTTTTTT. It translates to CASSPRGWTGELFF.